The sequence of this TCR beta chain was determined in a study of CD8+ T cells in alopecia areata. Treatment: oral pan-JAK inhibitor, 5-10 mg twice daily. Germline lookup yields CDR1 SGHDT and CDR2 YYEEEE. The CDR3 runs 14 residues. Trimming left V 5 bases short and J 5 bases short, with 16 bases between. Extraction of RNA preceded its reverse transcription into cDNA, which served as the sequencing template. The method was immunoSEQ multiplex PCR; TCRdb's version includes in-frame clones alone and lacks a portion of them. The sample has around 110,000 clones, roughly three fifths seen once; the top ten hold 12%.

The source is a human donor with alopecia areata. The V gene is TRBV5-6, the J gene TRBJ2-5; weak D call: TRBD1 (7 bases). Specimen: CD8+ T cells sorted from blood, collected at week 24, from a patient treated with tofacitinib. As DNA, the CDR3 is TGTGCCAGCAGTTCCGACAGGGAGGTCGAGACCCAGTACTTC. This translates into CASSSDREVETQYF.